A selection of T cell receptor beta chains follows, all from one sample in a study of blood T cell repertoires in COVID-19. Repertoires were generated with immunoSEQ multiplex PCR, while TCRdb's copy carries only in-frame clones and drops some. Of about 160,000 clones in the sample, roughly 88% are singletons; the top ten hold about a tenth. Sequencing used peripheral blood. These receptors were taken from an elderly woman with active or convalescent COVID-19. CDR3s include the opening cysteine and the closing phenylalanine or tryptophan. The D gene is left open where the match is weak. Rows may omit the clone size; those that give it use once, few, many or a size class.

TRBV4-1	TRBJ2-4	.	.	TGCGCCAGCAGCCCCCCTACGGGGAGTGGAAACATTCAGTACTTC	CASSPPTGSGNIQYF
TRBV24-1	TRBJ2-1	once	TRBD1	TGTGCCACCAGTGACCCGGGACAGAGCAATGAGCAGTTCTTC	CATSDPGQSNEQFF
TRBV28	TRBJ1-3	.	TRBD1	TGTGCCAGCAGTTCAGGGACAGCCGGAAACACCATATATTTT	CASSSGTAGNTIYF
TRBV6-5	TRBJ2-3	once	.	TGTGCCAGCAGTTCTAGAGCCCCCTTCCTTGGTACGCAGTATTTT	CASSSRAPFLGTQYF
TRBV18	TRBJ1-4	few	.	TGTGCCAGCTCACCACGTGCAGGGTCGAATGAAAAACTGTTTTTT	CASSPRAGSNEKLFF
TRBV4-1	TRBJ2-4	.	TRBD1	TGCGCCAGCTGTCCGACAGGGAAAAACATTCAGTACTTC	CASCPTGKNIQYF
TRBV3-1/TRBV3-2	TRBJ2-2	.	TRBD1	TGTGCCAGCAGCCAGACAGGGTCCGGGGAGCTGTTTTTT	CASSQTGSGELFF
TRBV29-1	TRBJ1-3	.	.	TGCAGCGTTGCTGCTACCTCTGGAAACACCATATATTTT	CSVAATSGNTIYF
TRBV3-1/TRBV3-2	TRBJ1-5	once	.	TGTGCCAGCAGCCAAGGTGGACAGTCCAATCAGCCCCAGCATTTT	CASSQGGQSNQPQHF
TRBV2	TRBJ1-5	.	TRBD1	TGTGCCAGCAGTGAAAGGGGACAGGGAAAAAATCAGCCCCAGCATTTT	CASSERGQGKNQPQHF
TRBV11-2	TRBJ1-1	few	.	TGTGCCAGCAGCTACAGGCAGAACACTGAAGCTTTCTTT	CASSYRQNTEAFF
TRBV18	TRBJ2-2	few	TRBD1	TGTGCCAGCTCACGAACGGGACAGGGAAGCACCGGGGAGCTGTTTTTT	CASSRTGQGSTGELFF
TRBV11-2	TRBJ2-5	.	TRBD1	TGTGCCAGCAGCTTCACCTTCGGGGGAGGGACAGGGAAAAAAGAGACCCAGTACTTC	CASSFTFGGGTGKKETQYF
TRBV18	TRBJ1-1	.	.	TGTGCCAGCTCACCGACAGAGAACACTGAAGCTTTCTTT	CASSPTENTEAFF
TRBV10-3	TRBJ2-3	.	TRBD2	TGTGCCATCACCACCAGCGGGACCAGCACAGATACGCAGTATTTT	CAITTSGTSTDTQYF
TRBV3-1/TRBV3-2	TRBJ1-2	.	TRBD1	TGTGCCAGCAGCCCGCGACAGGGTCTACGTGGCTACACCTTC	CASSPRQGLRGYTF
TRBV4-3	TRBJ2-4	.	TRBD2	TGCGCCAGCAGCCAAGTGGGGACTAGCGGGGGGATTCAGTACTTC	CASSQVGTSGGIQYF
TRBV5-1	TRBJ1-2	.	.	TGCGCCAGCAGCTTGGCGTCTATTTTCACCGGCTACACCTTC	CASSLASIFTGYTF
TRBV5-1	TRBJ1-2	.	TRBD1	TGCGCCAGCAGCTCGGGACAGCCAACTTATGGCTACACCTTC	CASSSGQPTYGYTF
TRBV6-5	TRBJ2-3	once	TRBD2	TGTGCCAGCAGTTACTCGATTAGCGGGGGGGCAGATACGCAGTATTTT	CASSYSISGGADTQYF
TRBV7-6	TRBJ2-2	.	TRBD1	TGTGCCAGCAGCTTACTCGCAGGGACAGGGAACCCCGGGGAGCTGTTTTTT	CASSLLAGTGNPGELFF
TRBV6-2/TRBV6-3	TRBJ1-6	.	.	TGTGCCAGCAGTTTCAACCCAGGAAACTCCTATAATTCACCCCTCCACTTT	CASSFNPGNSYNSPLHF
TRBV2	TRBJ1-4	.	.	TGTGCCAGCACCGCGAATGGGGTACAGGGTGGAGAAAAACTGTTTTTT	CASTANGVQGGEKLFF
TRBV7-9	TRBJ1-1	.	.	TGTGCCAGCAGCAGGGGGACAACAAGAATGAACACTGAAGCTTTCTTT	CASSRGTTRMNTEAFF
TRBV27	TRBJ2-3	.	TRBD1	TGTGCCAGCTACACTAGGACCGGGACAGGAGGCACAGATACGCAGTATTTT	CASYTRTGTGGTDTQYF
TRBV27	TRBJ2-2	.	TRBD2	TGTGCCAGCAGTTTAAGGATCAAGTTTAGCGGGGGGAACACCGGGGAGCTGTTTTTT	CASSLRIKFSGGNTGELFF
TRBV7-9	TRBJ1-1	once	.	TGTGCCAGCAGCCCAACAGAGCCTGGAGCTTTCTTT	CASSPTEPGAFF
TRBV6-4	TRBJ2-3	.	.	TGTGCCAGCAGTGACACCGGGACTAGCACAGATACGCAGTATTTT	CASSDTGTSTDTQYF
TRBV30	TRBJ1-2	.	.	TGTGCCTGGAGTGAAGGGAGTGGCTACACCTTC	CAWSEGSGYTF
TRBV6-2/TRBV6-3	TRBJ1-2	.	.	TGTGCCAGCAGTCCGCACCGGGACAATAACTATGGCTACACCTTC	CASSPHRDNNYGYTF
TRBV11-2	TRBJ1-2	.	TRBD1	TGTGCCAGCAGCTTCGACCGGGACAGTCCCCTAACAGGGAATGGCTACACCTTC	CASSFDRDSPLTGNGYTF
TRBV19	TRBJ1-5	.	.	TGTGCCAGTAGTATAGAAAAGGGGAGCAATCAGCCCCAGCATTTT	CASSIEKGSNQPQHF
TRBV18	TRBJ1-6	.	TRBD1	TGTGCCAGCTCAAGGACAGGGGTACAGTCACCCCTCCACTTT	CASSRTGVQSPLHF
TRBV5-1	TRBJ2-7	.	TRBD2	TGCGCCAGCAGCACGGGACTAGTCGGTGACGAGCAGTACTTC	CASSTGLVGDEQYF
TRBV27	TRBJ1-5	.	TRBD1	TGTGCCAGCAGTGCCAGGGGGCTTAGCAATCAGCCCCAGCATTTT	CASSARGLSNQPQHF
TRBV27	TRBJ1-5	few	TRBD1	TGTGCCAGCAGTTTAACGGGACAGGGGGATCAGCCCCAGCATTTT	CASSLTGQGDQPQHF
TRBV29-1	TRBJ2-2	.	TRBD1	TGCAGCGTTCGGACAGGAAACACCGGGGAGCTGTTTTTT	CSVRTGNTGELFF
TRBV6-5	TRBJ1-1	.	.	TGTGCCAGCAGTTACGCCCAAAGGGGGTTAGCTTTCTTT	CASSYAQRGLAFF
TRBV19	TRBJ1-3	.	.	TGTGCCAGTAGCATGTGGAGCTCTGGAAACACCATATATTTT	CASSMWSSGNTIYF
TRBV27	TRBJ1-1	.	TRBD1	TGTGCCAGCACCTTTTCCGGGACAGGGGCCACTGAAGCTTTCTTT	CASTFSGTGATEAFF
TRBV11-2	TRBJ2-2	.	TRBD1	TGTGCCAGCGCCTACCTTAGACAGGGAGTTACCGGGGAGCTGTTTTTT	CASAYLRQGVTGELFF
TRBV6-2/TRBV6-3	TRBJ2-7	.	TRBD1	TGTGCCAGCAGTTACCCACCAATGGGACAGCCATACGAGCAGTACTTC	CASSYPPMGQPYEQYF